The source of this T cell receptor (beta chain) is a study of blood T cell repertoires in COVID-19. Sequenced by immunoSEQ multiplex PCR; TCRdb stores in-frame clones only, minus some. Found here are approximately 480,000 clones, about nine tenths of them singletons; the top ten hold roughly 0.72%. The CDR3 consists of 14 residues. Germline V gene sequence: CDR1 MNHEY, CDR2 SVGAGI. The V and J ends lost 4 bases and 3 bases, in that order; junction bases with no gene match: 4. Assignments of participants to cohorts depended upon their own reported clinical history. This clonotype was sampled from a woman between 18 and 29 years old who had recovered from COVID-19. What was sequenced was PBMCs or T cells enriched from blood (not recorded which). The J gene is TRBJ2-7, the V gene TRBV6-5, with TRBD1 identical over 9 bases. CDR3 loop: CASSFGQGNYEQYF. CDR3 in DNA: TGTGCCAGCAGTTTCGGACAGGGGAACTACGAGCAGTACTTC.